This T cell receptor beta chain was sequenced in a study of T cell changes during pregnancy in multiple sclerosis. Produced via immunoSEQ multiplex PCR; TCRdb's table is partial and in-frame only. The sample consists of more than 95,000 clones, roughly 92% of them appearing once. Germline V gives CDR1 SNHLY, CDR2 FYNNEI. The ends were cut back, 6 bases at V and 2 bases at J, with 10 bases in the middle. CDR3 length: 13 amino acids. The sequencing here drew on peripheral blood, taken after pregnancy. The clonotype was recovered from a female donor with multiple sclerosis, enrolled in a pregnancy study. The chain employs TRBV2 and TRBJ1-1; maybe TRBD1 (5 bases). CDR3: CASRDQGNTEAFF. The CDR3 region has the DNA TGTGCCAGCAGGGATCAGGGAAACACTGAAGCTTTCTTT.